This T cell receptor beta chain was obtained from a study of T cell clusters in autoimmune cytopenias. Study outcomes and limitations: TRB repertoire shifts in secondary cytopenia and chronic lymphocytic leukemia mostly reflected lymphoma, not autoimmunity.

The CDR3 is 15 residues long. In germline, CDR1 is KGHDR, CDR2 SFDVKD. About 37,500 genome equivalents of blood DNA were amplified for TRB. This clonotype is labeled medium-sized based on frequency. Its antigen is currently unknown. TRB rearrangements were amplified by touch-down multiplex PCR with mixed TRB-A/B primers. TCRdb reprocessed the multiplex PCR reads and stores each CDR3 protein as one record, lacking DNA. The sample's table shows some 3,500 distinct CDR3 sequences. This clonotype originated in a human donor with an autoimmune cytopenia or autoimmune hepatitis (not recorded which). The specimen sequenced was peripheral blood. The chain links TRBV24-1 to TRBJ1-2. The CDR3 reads CATSDSFDTKTHYTF.